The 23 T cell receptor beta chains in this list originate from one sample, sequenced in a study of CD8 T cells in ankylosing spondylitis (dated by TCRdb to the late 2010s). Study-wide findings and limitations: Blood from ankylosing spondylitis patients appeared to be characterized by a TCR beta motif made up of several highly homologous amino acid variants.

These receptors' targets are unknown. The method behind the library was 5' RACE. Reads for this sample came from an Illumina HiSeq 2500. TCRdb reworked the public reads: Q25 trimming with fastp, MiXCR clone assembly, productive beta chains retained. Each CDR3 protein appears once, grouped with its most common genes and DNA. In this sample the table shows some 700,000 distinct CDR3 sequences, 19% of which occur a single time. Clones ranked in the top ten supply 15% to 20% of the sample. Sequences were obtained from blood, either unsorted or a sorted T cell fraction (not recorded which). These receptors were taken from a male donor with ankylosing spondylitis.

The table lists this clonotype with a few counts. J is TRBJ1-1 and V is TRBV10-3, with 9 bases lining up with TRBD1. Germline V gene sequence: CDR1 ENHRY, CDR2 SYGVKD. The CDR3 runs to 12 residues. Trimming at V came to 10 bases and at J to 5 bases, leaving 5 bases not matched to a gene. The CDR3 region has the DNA TGTGCCAGTTGGACAGGGGATACTGAAGCTTTCTTT. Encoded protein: CASWTGDTEAFF.

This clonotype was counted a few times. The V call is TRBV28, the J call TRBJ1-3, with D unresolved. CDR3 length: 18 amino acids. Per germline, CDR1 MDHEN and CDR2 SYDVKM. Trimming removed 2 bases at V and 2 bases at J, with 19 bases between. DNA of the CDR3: TGTGCCAGCAGTTTAGTAGCCGGGTTGATCTCCGCTGGAAACACCATATATTTT. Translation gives CASSLVAGLISAGNTIYF.

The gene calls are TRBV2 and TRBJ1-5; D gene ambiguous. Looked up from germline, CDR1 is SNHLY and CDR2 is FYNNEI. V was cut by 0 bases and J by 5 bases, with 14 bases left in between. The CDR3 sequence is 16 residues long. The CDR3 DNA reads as TGTGCCAGCAGTGAAGCGGAACTGTACAAGGATCAGCCCCAGCATTTT. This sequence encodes CASSEAELYKDQPQHF.

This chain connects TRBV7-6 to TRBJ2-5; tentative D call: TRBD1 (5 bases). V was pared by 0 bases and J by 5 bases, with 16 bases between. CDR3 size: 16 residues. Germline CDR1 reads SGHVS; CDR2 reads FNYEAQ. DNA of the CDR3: TGTGCCAGCAGCTTAGCGAGATGGGTGCCAGGGGAGACCCAGTACTTC. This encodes CASSLARWVPGETQYF.

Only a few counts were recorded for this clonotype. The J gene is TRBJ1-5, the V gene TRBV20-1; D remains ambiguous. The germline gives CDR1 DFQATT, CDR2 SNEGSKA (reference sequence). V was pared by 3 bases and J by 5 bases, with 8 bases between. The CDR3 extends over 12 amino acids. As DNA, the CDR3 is TGCAGTGCTAGGGACGATTATCAGCCCCAGCATTTT. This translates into CSARDDYQPQHF.

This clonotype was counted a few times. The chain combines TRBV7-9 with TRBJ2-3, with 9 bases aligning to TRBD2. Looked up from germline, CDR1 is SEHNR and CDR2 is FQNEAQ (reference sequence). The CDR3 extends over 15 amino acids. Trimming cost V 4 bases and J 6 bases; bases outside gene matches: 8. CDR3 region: CASSSLAGALDTQYF. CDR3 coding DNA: TGTGCCAGCAGCTCACTAGCGGGCGCCCTTGATACGCAGTATTTT.

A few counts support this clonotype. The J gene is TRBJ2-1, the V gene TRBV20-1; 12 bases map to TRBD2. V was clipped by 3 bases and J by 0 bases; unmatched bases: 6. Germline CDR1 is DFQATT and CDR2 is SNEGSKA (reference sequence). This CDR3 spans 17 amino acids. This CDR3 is CSASDLTSGGSYNEQFF. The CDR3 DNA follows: TGCAGTGCTAGCGATTTGACTAGCGGGGGCTCCTACAATGAGCAGTTCTTC.

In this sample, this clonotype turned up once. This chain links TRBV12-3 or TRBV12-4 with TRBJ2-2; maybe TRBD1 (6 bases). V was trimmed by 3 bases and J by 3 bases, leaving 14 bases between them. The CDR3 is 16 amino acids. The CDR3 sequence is CASSFTGIRYTGELFF. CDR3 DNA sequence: TGTGCCAGCAGTTTTACAGGGATTAGGTACACCGGGGAGCTGTTTTTT.

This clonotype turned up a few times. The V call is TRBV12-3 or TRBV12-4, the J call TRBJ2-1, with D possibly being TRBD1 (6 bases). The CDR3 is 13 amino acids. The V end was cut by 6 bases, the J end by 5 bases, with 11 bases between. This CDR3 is CASRWDTNNEQFF. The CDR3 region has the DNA TGTGCCAGCAGATGGGACACCAACAATGAGCAGTTCTTC.

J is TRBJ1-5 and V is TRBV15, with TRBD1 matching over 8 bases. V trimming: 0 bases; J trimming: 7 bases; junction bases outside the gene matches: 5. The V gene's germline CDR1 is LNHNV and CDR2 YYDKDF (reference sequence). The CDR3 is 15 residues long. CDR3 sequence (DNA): TGTGCCACCAGCAGAGATGGACAGGGTGGACAGCCCCAGCATTTT. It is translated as CATSRDGQGGQPQHF.

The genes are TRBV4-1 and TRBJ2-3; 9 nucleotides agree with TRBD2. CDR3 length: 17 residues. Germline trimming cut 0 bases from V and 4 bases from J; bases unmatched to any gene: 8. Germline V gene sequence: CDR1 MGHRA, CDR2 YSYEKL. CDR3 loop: CASSQDLSGRSPDTQYF. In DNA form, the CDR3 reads TGCGCCAGCAGCCAAGATCTTAGCGGGAGATCGCCAGATACGCAGTATTTT.

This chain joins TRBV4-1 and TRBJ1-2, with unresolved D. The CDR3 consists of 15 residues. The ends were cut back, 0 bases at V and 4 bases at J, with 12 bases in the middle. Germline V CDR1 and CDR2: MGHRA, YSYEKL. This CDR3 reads CASSQDPLEGYGYTF. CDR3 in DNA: TGCGCCAGCAGCCAAGATCCCCTGGAGGGCTATGGCTACACCTTC.

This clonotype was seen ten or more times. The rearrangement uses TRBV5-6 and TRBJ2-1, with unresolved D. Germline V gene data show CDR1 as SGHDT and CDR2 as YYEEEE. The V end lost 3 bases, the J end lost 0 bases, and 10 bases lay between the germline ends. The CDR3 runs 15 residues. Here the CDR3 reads CASSSTLSSYNEQFF. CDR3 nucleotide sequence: TGTGCCAGCAGCTCGACCCTGAGCTCCTACAATGAGCAGTTCTTC.

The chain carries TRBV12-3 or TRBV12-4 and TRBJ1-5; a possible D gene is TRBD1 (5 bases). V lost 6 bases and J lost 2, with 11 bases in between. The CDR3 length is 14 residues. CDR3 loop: CASRPDIGNQPQHF. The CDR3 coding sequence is TGTGCCAGCAGACCGGACATCGGCAATCAGCCCCAGCATTTT.

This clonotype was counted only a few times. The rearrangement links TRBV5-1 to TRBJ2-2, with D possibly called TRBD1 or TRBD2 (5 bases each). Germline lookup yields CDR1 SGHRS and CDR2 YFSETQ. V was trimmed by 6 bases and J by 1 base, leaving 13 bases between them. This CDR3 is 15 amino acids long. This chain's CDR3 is CASTEGRQNTGELFF. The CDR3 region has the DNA TGCGCCAGCACTGAGGGGCGACAGAACACCGGGGAGCTGTTTTTT.

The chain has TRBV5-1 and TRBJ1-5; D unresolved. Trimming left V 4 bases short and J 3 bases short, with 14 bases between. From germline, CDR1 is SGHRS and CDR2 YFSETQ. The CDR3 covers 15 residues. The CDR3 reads CASSREGTPNQPQHF. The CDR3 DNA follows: TGCGCCAGCAGCAGGGAGGGAACCCCCAATCAGCCCCAGCATTTT.

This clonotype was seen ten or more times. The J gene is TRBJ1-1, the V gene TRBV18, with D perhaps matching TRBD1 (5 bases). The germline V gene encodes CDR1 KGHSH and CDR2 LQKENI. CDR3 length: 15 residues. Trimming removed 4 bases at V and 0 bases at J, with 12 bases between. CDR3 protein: CASSQALGLNTEAFF. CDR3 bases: TGTGCCAGCTCACAGGCCTTGGGGCTGAACACTGAAGCTTTCTTT.

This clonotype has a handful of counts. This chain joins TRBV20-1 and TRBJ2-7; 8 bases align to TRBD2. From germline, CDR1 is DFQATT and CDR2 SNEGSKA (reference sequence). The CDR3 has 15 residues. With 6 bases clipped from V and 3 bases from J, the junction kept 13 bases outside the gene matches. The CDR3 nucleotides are TGCAGTGCCGGACCTTCGGGAGGGACCTACTACGAGCAGTACTTC. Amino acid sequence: CSAGPSGGTYYEQYF.

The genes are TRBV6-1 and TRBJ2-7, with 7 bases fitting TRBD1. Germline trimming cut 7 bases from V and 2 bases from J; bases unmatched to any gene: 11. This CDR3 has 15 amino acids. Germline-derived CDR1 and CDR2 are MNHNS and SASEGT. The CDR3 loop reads CASTSPRQGAYEQYF. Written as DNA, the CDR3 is TGTGCCAGCACCTCACCCCGACAGGGAGCCTACGAGCAGTACTTC.

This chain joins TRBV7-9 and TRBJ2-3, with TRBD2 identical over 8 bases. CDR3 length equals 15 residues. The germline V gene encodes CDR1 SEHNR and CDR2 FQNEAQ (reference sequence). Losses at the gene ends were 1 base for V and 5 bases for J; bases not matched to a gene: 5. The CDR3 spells CASSLVRGGQDTQYF. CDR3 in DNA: TGTGCCAGCAGCTTAGTCCGGGGGGGCCAAGATACGCAGTATTTT.

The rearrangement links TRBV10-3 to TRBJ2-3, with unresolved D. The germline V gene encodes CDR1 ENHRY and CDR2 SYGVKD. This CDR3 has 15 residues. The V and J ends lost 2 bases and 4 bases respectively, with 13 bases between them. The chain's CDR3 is CAISEGATPPDTQYF. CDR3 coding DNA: TGTGCCATCAGTGAGGGCGCTACGCCGCCAGATACGCAGTATTTT.

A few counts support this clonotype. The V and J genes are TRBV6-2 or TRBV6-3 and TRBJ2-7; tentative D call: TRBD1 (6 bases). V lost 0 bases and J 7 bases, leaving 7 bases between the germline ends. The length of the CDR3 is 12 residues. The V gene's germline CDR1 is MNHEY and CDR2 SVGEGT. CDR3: CASSYSRGEQYF. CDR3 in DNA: TGTGCCAGCAGTTACTCGAGGGGGGAGCAGTACTTC.

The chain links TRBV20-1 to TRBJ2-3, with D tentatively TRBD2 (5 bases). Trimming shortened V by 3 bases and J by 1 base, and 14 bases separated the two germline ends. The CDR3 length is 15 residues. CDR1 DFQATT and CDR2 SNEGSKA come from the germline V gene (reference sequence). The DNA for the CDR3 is TGCAGTGCTAGCGTGACCCCCGGGGGCACAGATACGCAGTATTTT. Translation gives CSASVTPGGTDTQYF.